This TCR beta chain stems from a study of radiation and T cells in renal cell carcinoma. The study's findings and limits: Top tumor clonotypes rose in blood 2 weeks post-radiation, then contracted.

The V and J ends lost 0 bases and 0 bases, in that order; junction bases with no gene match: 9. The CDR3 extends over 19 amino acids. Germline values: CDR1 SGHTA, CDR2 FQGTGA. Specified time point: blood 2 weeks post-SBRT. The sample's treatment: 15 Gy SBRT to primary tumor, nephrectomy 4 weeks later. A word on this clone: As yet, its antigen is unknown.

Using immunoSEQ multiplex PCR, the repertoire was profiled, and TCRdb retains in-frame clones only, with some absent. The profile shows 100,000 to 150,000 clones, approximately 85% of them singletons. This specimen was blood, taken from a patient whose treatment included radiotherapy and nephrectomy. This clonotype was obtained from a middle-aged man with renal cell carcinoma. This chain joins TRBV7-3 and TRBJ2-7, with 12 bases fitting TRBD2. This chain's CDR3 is CASSLTGLAGGTDSYEQYF. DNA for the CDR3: TGTGCCAGCAGCTTAACTGGGCTAGCGGGAGGGACCGACTCCTACGAGCAGTACTTC.